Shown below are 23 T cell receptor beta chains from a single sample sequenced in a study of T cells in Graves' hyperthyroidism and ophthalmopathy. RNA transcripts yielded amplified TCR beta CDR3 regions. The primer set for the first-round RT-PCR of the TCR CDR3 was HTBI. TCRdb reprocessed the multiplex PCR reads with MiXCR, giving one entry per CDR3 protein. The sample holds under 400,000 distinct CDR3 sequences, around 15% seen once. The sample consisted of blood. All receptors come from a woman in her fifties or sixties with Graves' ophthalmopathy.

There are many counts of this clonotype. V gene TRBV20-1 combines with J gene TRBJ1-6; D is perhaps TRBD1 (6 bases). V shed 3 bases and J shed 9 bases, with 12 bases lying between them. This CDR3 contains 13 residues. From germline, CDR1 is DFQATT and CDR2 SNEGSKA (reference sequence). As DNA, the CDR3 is TGCAGTGCTAGCGACCTGGGGGCTTCACCCCTCCACTTT. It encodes CSASDLGASPLHF.

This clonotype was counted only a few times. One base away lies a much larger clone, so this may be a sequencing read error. The CDR3 DNA sequence: TGTGCCAGCAGTTCTCTGCAGGCCTATGGCTACACCTTC. This sequence encodes CASSSLQAYGYTF. The chain recombines TRBV28 with TRBJ1-2; D not certain. The CDR3 has 13 residues. Per germline, CDR1 MDHEN and CDR2 SYDVKM. V was pared by 4 bases and J by 4 bases, with 10 bases between.

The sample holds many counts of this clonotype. The CDR3 DNA follows: TGTGCCAGCACCCAGACAGGGGGGGGGACTAGCGGGTACAATGAGCAGTTCTTC. Translating it yields CASTQTGGGTSGYNEQFF. The V gene is TRBV27, the J gene TRBJ2-1, with 12 positions matching TRBD2. Trimming cost V 7 bases and J 4 bases; bases outside gene matches: 14. This CDR3 spans 18 amino acids. Germline V gene sequence: CDR1 MNHEY, CDR2 SMNVEV (reference sequence).

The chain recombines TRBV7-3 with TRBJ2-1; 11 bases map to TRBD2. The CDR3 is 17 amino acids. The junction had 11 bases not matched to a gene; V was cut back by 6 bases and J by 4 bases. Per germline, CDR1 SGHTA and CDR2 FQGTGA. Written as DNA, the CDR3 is TGTGCCAGCAGTCCCGGAACTAGCGGGAGAGTATACAATGAGCAGTTCTTC. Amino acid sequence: CASSPGTSGRVYNEQFF.

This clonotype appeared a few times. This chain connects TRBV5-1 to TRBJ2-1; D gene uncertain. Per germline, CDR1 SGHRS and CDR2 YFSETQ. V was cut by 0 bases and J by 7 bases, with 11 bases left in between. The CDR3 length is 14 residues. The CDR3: CASSLEVGLNEQFF. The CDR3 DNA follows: TGCGCCAGCAGCTTGGAGGTAGGGTTGAATGAGCAGTTCTTC.

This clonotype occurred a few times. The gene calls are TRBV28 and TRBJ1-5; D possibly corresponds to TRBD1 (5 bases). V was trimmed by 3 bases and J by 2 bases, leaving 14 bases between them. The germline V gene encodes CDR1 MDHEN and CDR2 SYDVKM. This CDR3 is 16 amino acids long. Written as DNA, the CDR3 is TGTGCCAGCAGTTTCCGGGGCCCAAGGGGCAATCAGCCCCAGCATTTT. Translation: CASSFRGPRGNQPQHF.

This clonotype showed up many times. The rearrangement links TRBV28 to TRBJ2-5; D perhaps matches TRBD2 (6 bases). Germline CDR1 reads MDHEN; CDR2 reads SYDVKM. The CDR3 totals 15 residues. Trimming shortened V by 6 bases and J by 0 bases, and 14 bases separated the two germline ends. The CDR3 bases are TGTGCCAGCAGCCTTCTTTTAGCGGACCAAGAGACCCAGTACTTC. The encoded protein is CASSLLLADQETQYF. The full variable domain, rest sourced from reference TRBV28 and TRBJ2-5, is DVKVTQSSRYLVKRTGEKVFLECVQDMDHENMFWYRQDPGLGLRLIYFSYDVKMKEKGDIPEGYSVSREKKERFSLILESASTNQTSMYLCASSLLLADQETQYFGPGTRLLVL.

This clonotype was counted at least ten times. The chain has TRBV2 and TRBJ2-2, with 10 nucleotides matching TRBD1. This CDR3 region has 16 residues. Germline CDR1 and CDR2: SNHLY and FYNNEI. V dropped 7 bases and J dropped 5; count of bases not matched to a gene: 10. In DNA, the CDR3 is TGTGCCAGCAACCCCTTCGGACAGGGGGGGACCGGGGAGCTGTTTTTT. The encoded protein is CASNPFGQGGTGELFF.

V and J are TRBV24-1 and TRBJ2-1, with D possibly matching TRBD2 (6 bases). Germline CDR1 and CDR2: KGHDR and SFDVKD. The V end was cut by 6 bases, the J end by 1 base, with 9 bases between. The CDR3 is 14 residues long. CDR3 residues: CATSRENSYNEQFF. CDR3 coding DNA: TGTGCCACCAGTCGGGAGAATTCCTACAATGAGCAGTTCTTC.

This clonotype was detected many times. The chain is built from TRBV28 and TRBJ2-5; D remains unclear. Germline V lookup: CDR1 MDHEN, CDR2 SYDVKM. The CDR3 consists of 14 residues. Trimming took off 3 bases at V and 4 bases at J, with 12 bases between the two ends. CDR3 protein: CASSFEWVLETQYF. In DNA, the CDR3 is TGTGCCAGCAGTTTCGAGTGGGTTTTAGAGACCCAGTACTTC.

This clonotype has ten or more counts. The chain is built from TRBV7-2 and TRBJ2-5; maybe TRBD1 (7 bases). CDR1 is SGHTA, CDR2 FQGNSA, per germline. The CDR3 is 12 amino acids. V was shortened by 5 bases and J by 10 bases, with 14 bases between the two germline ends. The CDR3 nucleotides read TGTGCCAGCAGCGAGGACAGGAGGGACCAGTACTTC. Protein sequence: CASSEDRRDQYF.

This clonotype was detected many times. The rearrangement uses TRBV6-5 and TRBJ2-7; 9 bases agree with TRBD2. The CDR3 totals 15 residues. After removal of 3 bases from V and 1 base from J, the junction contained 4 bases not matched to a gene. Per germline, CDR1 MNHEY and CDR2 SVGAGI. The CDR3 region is CASSYGAGGSYEQYF. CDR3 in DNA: TGTGCCAGCAGTTATGGGGCGGGAGGGTCCTACGAGCAGTACTTC.

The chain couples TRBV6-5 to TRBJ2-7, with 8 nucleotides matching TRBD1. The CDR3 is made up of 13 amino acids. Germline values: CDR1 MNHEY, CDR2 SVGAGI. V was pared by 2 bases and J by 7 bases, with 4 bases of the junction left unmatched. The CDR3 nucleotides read TGTGCCAGCAGTTACAACAGGGACAGGGAGCAGTACTTC. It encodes CASSYNRDREQYF.

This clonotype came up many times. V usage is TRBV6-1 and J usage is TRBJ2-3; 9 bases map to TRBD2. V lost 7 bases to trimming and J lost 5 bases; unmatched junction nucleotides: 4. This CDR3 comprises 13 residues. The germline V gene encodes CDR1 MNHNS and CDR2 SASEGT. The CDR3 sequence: CASIAGAGDTQYF. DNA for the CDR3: TGTGCCAGCATAGCGGGAGCTGGAGATACGCAGTATTTT.

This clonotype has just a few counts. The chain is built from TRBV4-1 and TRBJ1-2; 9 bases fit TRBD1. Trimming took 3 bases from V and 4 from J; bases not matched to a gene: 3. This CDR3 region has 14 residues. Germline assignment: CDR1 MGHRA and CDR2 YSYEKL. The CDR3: CASSHEQGAYGYTF. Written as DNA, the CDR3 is TGCGCCAGCAGCCACGAACAGGGGGCCTATGGCTACACCTTC.

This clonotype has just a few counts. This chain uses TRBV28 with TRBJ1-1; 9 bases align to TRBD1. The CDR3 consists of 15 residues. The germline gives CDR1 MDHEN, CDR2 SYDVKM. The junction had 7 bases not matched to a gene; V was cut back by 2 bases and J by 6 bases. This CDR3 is CASSLHSQGAAEAFF. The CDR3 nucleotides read TGTGCCAGCAGTTTACACTCACAGGGGGCCGCTGAAGCTTTCTTT.

The CDR3 region is CASRQDTALDTQYF. CDR3 sequence (DNA): TGTGCCAGTAGGCAGGATACAGCGTTAGATACGCAGTATTTT. V gene TRBV19 combines with J gene TRBJ2-3; no reliable D call. This CDR3 has 14 amino acids. Germline values: CDR1 LNHDA, CDR2 SQIVND (reference sequence). V lost 6 bases to trimming and J lost 5 bases, with 15 bases between them.

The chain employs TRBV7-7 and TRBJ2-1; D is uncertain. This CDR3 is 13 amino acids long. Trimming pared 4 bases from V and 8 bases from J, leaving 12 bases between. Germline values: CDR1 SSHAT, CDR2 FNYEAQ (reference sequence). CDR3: CASSYRVGHEQFF. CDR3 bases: TGTGCCAGCAGCTACCGTGTGGGTCATGAGCAGTTCTTC. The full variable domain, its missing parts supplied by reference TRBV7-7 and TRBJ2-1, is GAGVSQSPRYKVTKRGQDVTLRCDPISSHATLYWYQQALGQGPEFLTYFNYEAQPDKSGLPSDRFSAERPEGSISTLTIQRTEQRDSAMYRCASSYRVGHEQFFGPGTRLTVL.

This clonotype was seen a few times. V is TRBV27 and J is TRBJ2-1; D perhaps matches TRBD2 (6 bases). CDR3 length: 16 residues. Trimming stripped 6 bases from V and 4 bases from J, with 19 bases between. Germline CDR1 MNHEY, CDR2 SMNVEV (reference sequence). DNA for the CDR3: TGTGCCAGCAGCCTTTTAGCCGGGAGTGGGTACAATGAGCAGTTCTTC. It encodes CASSLLAGSGYNEQFF.

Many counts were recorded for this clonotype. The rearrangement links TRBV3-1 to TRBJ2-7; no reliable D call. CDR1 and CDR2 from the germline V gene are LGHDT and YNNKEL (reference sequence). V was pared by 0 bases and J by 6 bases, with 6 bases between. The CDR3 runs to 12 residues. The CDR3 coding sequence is TGTGCCAGCAGCCAAGACCCTCTCGAGCAGTACTTC. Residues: CASSQDPLEQYF.

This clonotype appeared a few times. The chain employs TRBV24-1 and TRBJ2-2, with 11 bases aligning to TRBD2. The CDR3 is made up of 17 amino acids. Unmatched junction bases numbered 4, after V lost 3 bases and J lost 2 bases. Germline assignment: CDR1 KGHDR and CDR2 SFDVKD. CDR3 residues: CATSDLGLAGNTGELFF. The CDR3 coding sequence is TGTGCCACCAGTGATCTAGGACTAGCGGGCAACACCGGGGAGCTGTTTTTT.

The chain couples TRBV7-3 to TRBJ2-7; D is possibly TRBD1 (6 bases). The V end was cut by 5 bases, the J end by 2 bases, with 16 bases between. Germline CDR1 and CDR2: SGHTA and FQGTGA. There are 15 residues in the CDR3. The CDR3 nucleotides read TGTGCCAGCAGCATCCGGGACACCCAACCCTACGAGCAGTACTTC. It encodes CASSIRDTQPYEQYF.

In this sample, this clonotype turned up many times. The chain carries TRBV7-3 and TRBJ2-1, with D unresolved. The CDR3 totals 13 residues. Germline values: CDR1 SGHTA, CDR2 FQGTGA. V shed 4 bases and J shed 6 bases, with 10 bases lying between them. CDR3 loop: CASSSIGSNEQFF. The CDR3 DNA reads TGTGCCAGCAGCTCGATAGGTTCCAATGAGCAGTTCTTC.